This TCR beta chain was sequenced for a study of graft-versus-host responses after intestinal transplantation. Study as a whole: Multivisceral, liver-intestinal, or isolated intestinal transplants were given to recipients. Each patient got anti-thymocyte globulin induction, then tacrolimus and steroids for around three years. Study-level points and caveats: Association was observed between peak circulating GvH clone levels and early post-transplant HvG declines. The recipient marrow held GvH clones, and some of them showed up first in ileum or blood.

The protocol was immunoSEQ multiplex PCR, while the TCRdb copy is restricted to in-frame clones and leaves out a portion. This table has tens of thousands of clones, roughly 84% appearing once. The CDR3 contains 11 residues. V dropped 7 bases and J dropped 6 bases, with 7 bases sitting between them. Germline lookup yields CDR1 SEHNR and CDR2 FQNEAQ (reference sequence). As for this clone: What it binds is unknown.

The TCR comes from a human donor who was the organ donor for an intestinal transplant. The starting material was unstimulated CD4+ T cells sorted from spleen or lymph node cells, obtained before transplant. The chain is built from TRBV7-9 and TRBJ2-1; D is ambiguous. The CDR3, as DNA: TGTGCCAGCAACTCACCCAATGAGCAGTTCTTC. Its translation: CASNSPNEQFF. Using reference TRBV7-9 and TRBJ2-1 for the parts outside the CDR3, the full variable domain is DTGVSQNPRHKITKRGQNVTFRCDPISEHNRLYWYRQTLGQGPEFLTYFQNEAQLEKSRLLSDRFSAERPKGSFSTLEIQRTEQGDSAMYLCASNSPNEQFFGPGTRLTVL.